This is a list of T cell receptor beta chains from one sample in a study of cytomegalovirus exposure and HLA in healthy donors. Sequenced by immunoSEQ multiplex PCR; TCRdb stores in-frame clones only, minus some. The sample has approximately 220,000 clones, roughly 80% seen once. The material sequenced was PBMCs. Receptor source: a man aged 30-40 years in good health and CMV-seronegative. Each CDR3 is given without its conserved first and last residue.

J,V,CDR3
TRBJ1-1,TRBV27,ASSFGGTETTEAF
TRBJ1-4,TRBV6-5,ASSYFGPGANEKLF
TRBJ1-6,TRBV4-1,ASSLQGSSYNSPLH
TRBJ1-2,TRBV10-3,AISEADSNYGYT
TRBJ1-6,TRBV27,ASSFRGQGSALH
TRBJ1-5,TRBV2,ASSVDSNNQAQH
TRBJ1-1,TRBV6-5,ASSTTGTEAF
TRBJ1-2,TRBV11-2,ASSARGGLNYGYT
TRBJ1-1,TRBV2,ASRTGLVNTEAF
TRBJ2-1,TRBV27,ASSSGLIYNEQF
TRBJ2-7,TRBV2,ASRGRGGNEQY
TRBJ2-3,TRBV2,ASVGARLAASTDTQY
TRBJ1-2,TRBV4-2,ASSQDRVLYGYT
TRBJ2-3,TRBV7-9,ASSVDRERFTDTQY
TRBJ2-7,TRBV10-3,AIQPGLAGGLYEQY
TRBJ2-5,TRBV5-1,ASSPSGGGETQY
TRBJ2-7,TRBV6-5,ASAQGFREQY
TRBJ2-1,TRBV9,ASSVDVRGTNNEQF
TRBJ2-4,TRBV7-9,ASSPGTENIQY
TRBJ1-1,TRBV5-8,ASSFANRGTEAF
TRBJ1-1,TRBV2,ASLVGTQGDTEAF
TRBJ1-1,TRBV7-9,ASSSLRTGKVNTEAF
TRBJ1-5,TRBV2,ATRPGSNQPQH